One and the same sample provided the 27 T cell receptor beta chains below, sequenced in a study of CXCR3-negative and CXCR3-positive naive CD8 T cells. TRB cDNA was prepared as libraries by UMI-labeled 5' RACE. With the 5' RACE reads reprocessed, TCRdb shows one record per CDR3 protein and no DNA. The sample table includes 70,000 to 100,000 distinct CDR3 sequences. The specimen sequenced was naive CXCR3- CD8+ T cells from blood. Subset noted: CD45RO-CCR7+CD27+CD95- naive CD8+ T cells lacking CXCR3 (TNR3-). The origin of the receptors is a human donor in good health. Some clones in this sample may be carry-over from other donors' samples.

The chain couples TRBV15 to TRBJ1-4; TCRdb indicates TRBD1, and absent DNA this call remains unverified. The CDR3 has 15 amino acids. In germline, CDR1 is LNHNV, CDR2 YYDKDF (reference sequence). CDR3 region: CATSLRDRGPEKLFF.

The chain couples TRBV29-1 to TRBJ1-3; no DNA is available, so the TRBD1 call from TCRdb remains unchecked. Germline lookup yields CDR1 SQVTM and CDR2 ANQGSEA. The CDR3 length is 13 residues. This CDR3 reads CSVVWTAGNTIYF.

This chain joins TRBV4-3 and TRBJ1-1. Germline V gives CDR1 LGHNA, CDR2 YSLEER. The CDR3 is made up of 15 amino acids. CDR3 amino acids: CASSQDLGRGTEAFF.

The chain employs TRBV29-1 and TRBJ2-1; TCRdb gives TRBD1 as the D gene, but with no DNA this cannot be confirmed. The CDR3 has 13 residues. Germline V lookup: CDR1 SQVTM, CDR2 ANQGSEA. CDR3 sequence: CSVGDREDNEQFF.

V gene TRBV7-6 combines with J gene TRBJ1-1; TCRdb proposes TRBD1, but this gene call is untestable without DNA. Germline loops: CDR1 SGHVS, CDR2 FNYEAQ. The CDR3 contains 15 residues. CDR3 region: CASRAGTGFFAEAFF.

The rearrangement joins TRBV12-3 or TRBV12-4 to TRBJ2-5. The CDR3 sequence is 13 residues long. This CDR3 reads CASSPNTQETQYF.

The chain combines TRBV15 with TRBJ1-1. Germline V gene lookup returns CDR1 LNHNV and CDR2 YYDKDF (reference sequence). The CDR3 is 11 amino acids. The CDR3 region is CATRGNTEAFF.

The V and J genes are TRBV7-9 and TRBJ1-1. The CDR3 has 13 residues. From germline, CDR1 is SEHNR and CDR2 FQNEAQ (reference sequence). The CDR3 spells CASSRTLNTEAFF.

The chain has TRBV9 and TRBJ2-1; TCRdb selects TRBD1, and the lack of DNA leaves this call unchecked. This CDR3 has 16 amino acids. Germline CDR1 and CDR2: SGDLS and YYNGEE. The CDR3 loop is CASSVDGGAGLNEQFF.

This chain connects TRBV11-2 to TRBJ2-7. The CDR3 is 15 amino acids. Germline values: CDR1 SGHAT, CDR2 FQNNGV. This chain's CDR3 is CASSLTSHYSYEQYF.

The chain has TRBV12-3 or TRBV12-4 and TRBJ2-4; TCRdb's D call, TRBD1, is unchecked because there is no DNA. The CDR3 covers 14 residues. The CDR3 loop is CASSKGQGRNIQYF.

J is TRBJ2-2 and V is TRBV4-1. Germline V gene data show CDR1 as MGHRA and CDR2 as YSYEKL. This CDR3 spans 15 amino acids. The CDR3 loop reads CASSQDPGNTGELFF.

The J gene is TRBJ1-2, the V gene TRBV29-1. CDR1 is SQVTM, CDR2 ANQGSEA, per germline. This CDR3 contains 12 residues. CDR3 residues: CSARTESYGYTF.

The chain joins TRBV7-9 to TRBJ2-7; TCRdb indicates TRBD1, and absent DNA this call remains unverified. The CDR3 spans 16 residues. Germline V gene sequence: CDR1 SEHNR, CDR2 FQNEAQ (reference sequence). CDR3 in amino acids: CASSKAGTGGLYEQYF.

This chain uses TRBV29-1 with TRBJ2-1; TCRdb outputs TRBD1, but without DNA this stays unchecked. In germline, CDR1 is SQVTM, CDR2 ANQGSEA. This CDR3 comprises 16 residues. The chain's CDR3 is CSVEDTGISSYNEQFF.

This rearrangement joins TRBV5-6 to TRBJ2-3; the TRBD2 assignment by TCRdb is unverifiable without DNA. CDR1 is SGHDT and CDR2 is YYEEEE in the germline V gene. The CDR3 runs 14 residues. The CDR3: CASAGDFDTDTQYF.

The J gene is TRBJ2-7, the V gene TRBV6-5; TCRdb reports TRBD2, a call that lacks DNA to check it against. The length of the CDR3 is 13 residues. Germline V CDR1 and CDR2: MNHEY, SVGAGI. This CDR3 is CASRLTSLNEQYF.

The chain recombines TRBV10-3 with TRBJ1-1. This CDR3 region has 15 residues. Germline loops: CDR1 ENHRY, CDR2 SYGVKD. This CDR3 reads CAISESRTEDTEAFF.

This chain joins TRBV29-1 and TRBJ2-7; lacking DNA, the TRBD2 call made by TCRdb goes unchecked. The CDR3 has 13 residues. Germline loops: CDR1 SQVTM, CDR2 ANQGSEA. CDR3 protein: CSVVGASTYEQYF.

This chain uses TRBV12-3 or TRBV12-4 with TRBJ2-3; with no DNA, the TCRdb D assignment of TRBD1 cannot be verified. This CDR3 is 14 amino acids long. This CDR3 reads CASRGAGAADTQYF.

V gene TRBV7-3 combines with J gene TRBJ2-2; TCRdb lists TRBD1, though no DNA is available to test this call. There are 18 residues in the CDR3. CDR1 SGHTA and CDR2 FQGTGA come from the germline V gene. The CDR3 region is CASSLLSSGGVSTGELFF.

The J gene is TRBJ1-1, the V gene TRBV20-1; the D call from TCRdb, TRBD1, cannot be confirmed without DNA. From germline, CDR1 is DFQATT and CDR2 SNEGSKA (reference sequence). This CDR3 region has 13 residues. The CDR3 protein is CSAGDRLDTEAFF.

CDR3 sequence: CASSLPSGGAGGELFF. The V gene is TRBV7-3, the J gene TRBJ2-2; TCRdb lists TRBD2, though no DNA is available to test this call. The V gene's germline CDR1 is SGHTA and CDR2 FQGTGA. This CDR3 spans 16 amino acids.

The V and J genes are TRBV7-9 and TRBJ1-1; absent DNA, TCRdb's TRBD1 call cannot be checked. CDR1 and CDR2 from the germline V gene are SEHNR and FQNEAQ (reference sequence). The CDR3 is made up of 13 amino acids. CDR3 residues: CASSWDRGTEAFF. Based on the CDR3 plus reference TRBV7-9 and TRBJ1-1, the full variable domain is DTGVSQNPRHKITKRGQNVTFRCDPISEHNRLYWYRQTLGQGPEFLTYFQNEAQLEKSRLLSDRFSAERPKGSFSTLEIQRTEQGDSAMYLCASSWDRGTEAFFGQGTRLTVV.

V is TRBV20-1 and J is TRBJ2-3; TCRdb names TRBD2, which stays unverified in the absence of DNA. Germline CDR1 reads DFQATT; CDR2 reads SNEGSKA (reference sequence). The CDR3 runs to 15 residues. This CDR3 reads CSARKGSGDADTQYF.

This chain links TRBV30 with TRBJ2-1. Germline loops: CDR1 GTSNPN, CDR2 SVGIG (reference sequence). The CDR3 spans 15 residues. Here the CDR3 reads CAWSKASEIYNEQFF.

The chain couples TRBV25-1 to TRBJ1-1. CDR1 MGHDK and CDR2 SYGVNS come from the germline V gene. This CDR3 spans 11 amino acids. The CDR3 sequence: CASRQNTEAFF.